The 15 T cell receptor beta chains presented below share a single source sample, sequenced in a study of shared clonotypes between healthy human individuals. This table comes from immunoSEQ multiplex PCR, and its TCRdb copy is limited to in-frame clones, with some not included. This table has around 500,000 clones, 70% to 85% appearing once. Sequencing was performed on PBMCs. The receptors derive from a woman aged 40 to 55 in good health. Some clones in this sample may be carry-over from other donors' samples.

The V and J genes are TRBV19 and TRBJ1-5; D uncertain. V shed 0 bases and J shed 3 bases, with 9 bases lying between them. Looked up from germline, CDR1 is LNHDA and CDR2 is SQIVND (reference sequence). The CDR3 is 15 amino acids. DNA for the CDR3: TGTGCCAGTAGTATAGACAGGCCAAACAATCAGCCCCAGCATTTT. Protein sequence: CASSIDRPNNQPQHF. Full variable domain (outside the CDR3, taken from reference TRBV19 and TRBJ1-5): DGGITQSPKYLFRKEGQNVTLSCEQNLNHDAMYWYRQDPGQGLRLIYYSQIVNDFQKGDIAEGYSVSREKKESFPLTVTSAQKNPTAFYLCASSIDRPNNQPQHFGDGTRLSIL.

The V gene is TRBV15, the J gene TRBJ1-5; D possibly corresponds to TRBD1 (6 bases). The V end was cut by 7 bases, the J end by 8 bases, with 15 bases between. CDR3 length equals 13 residues. Germline V CDR1 and CDR2: LNHNV, YYDKDF (reference sequence). This chain's CDR3 is CATKGGMTEPQHF. The CDR3 DNA sequence: TGTGCCACCAAGGGGGGGATGACGGAGCCCCAGCATTTT.

This chain links TRBV5-6 with TRBJ2-6, with unresolved D. V lost 0 bases, J lost 3 bases, and 7 bases lay in between. The CDR3 is 15 residues long. Germline V gives CDR1 SGHDT, CDR2 YYEEEE. CDR3 nucleotides: TGTGCCAGCAGCTTGGCCGGCGGTGGGGCCAACGTCCTGACTTTC. Translation: CASSLAGGGANVLTF. The whole variable domain, filled in from reference TRBV5-6 and TRBJ2-6, reads DAGVTQSPTHLIKTRGQQVTLRCSPKSGHDTVSWYQQALGQGPQFIFQYYEEEERQRGNFPDRFSGHQFPNYSSELNVNALLLGDSALYLCASSLAGGGANVLTFGAGSRLTVL.

The chain is built from TRBV9 and TRBJ2-5; D is uncertain. With 0 bases removed from V and 5 bases from J, the gap between germline ends came to 17 bases. The CDR3 is 16 residues long. Per the germline V gene, CDR1 is SGDLS and CDR2 is YYNGEE. DNA of the CDR3: TGTGCCAGCAGCGTAGGACGGGTCAAAGTAGGGGAGACCCAGTACTTC. It yields the protein CASSVGRVKVGETQYF.

The V call is TRBV5-6, the J call TRBJ2-1, with TRBD2 matching over 10 bases. Looked up from germline, CDR1 is SGHDT and CDR2 is YYEEEE. The ends lost 1 base at V and 7 bases at J; junction bases unmatched: 11. There are 17 residues in the CDR3. The CDR3 sequence is CASSLFVASGSWNEQFF. For the CDR3, the DNA is TGTGCCAGCAGCTTGTTTGTGGCTAGCGGGAGTTGGAATGAGCAGTTCTTC.

The CDR3: CASSLGVGGLAGGGETQYF. The CDR3 DNA follows: TGTGCCAGCAGCTTGGGGGTTGGAGGACTAGCGGGAGGAGGGGAGACCCAGTACTTC. The genes are TRBV5-4 and TRBJ2-5; the match to TRBD2 covers 14 bases. CDR1 is SGHNT and CDR2 is YYREEE in the germline V gene (reference sequence). The trim removed 0 bases at V and 5 bases at J, leaving 12 bases unmatched. The CDR3 extends over 19 amino acids. The whole variable domain, remainder taken from reference TRBV5-4 and TRBJ2-5, is ETGVTQSPTHLIKTRGQQVTLRCSSQSGHNTVSWYQQALGQGPQFIFQYYREEENGRGNFPPRFSGLQFPNYSSELNVNALELDDSALYLCASSLGVGGLAGGGETQYFGPGTRLLVL.

CDR3 region: CASSLDSTGSYEQYF. The DNA for the CDR3 is TGTGCCAGCAGCTTAGATTCTACGGGGTCCTACGAGCAGTACTTC. The chain links TRBV11-2 to TRBJ2-7, with a possible D match to TRBD2 (5 bases). Trimming pared 0 bases from V and 1 base from J, leaving 10 bases between. Germline V CDR1 and CDR2: SGHAT, FQNNGV. The CDR3 length is 15 residues.

The chain recombines TRBV6-6 with TRBJ1-1; D gene unclear. The V end was cut by 0 bases, the J end by 4 bases, with 6 bases between. The CDR3 is 13 residues long. Germline V CDR1 and CDR2: MNHNY, SVGAGI (reference sequence). The CDR3 DNA reads as TGTGCCAGCAGTTACTCAGGTTTCACTGAAGCTTTCTTT. Its protein product is CASSYSGFTEAFF.

V gene TRBV6-5 combines with J gene TRBJ2-7, with a weak D call TRBD2 (6 bases). This CDR3 is built from 15 residues. Between the trimmed V and J ends, which lost 5 bases and 3 bases, there was a span of 17 bases. Germline V lookup: CDR1 MNHEY, CDR2 SVGAGI. The CDR3 spells CASSPRKRALYEQYF. CDR3 DNA sequence: TGTGCCAGCAGTCCCCGAAAGCGGGCTCTCTACGAGCAGTACTTC.

This clone was seen a few times. The chain employs TRBV20-1 and TRBJ2-1, with no clear D. V lost 6 bases to trimming and J lost 4 bases, with 7 bases between them. The CDR3 spans 11 residues. Germline-derived CDR1 and CDR2 are DFQATT and SNEGSKA (reference sequence). CDR3 in amino acids: CSAKNYNEQFF. The CDR3 DNA reads TGCAGTGCCAAGAATTACAATGAGCAGTTCTTC.

V and J are TRBV5-6 and TRBJ2-7; TRBD2 might be the D (6 bases). The V and J ends lost 5 bases and 3 bases respectively, with 15 bases between them. CDR1 and CDR2 (germline): SGHDT, YYEEEE. This CDR3 has 14 amino acids. As DNA, the CDR3 is TGTGCCAGCAGTCTAGGCCTCGGGGGCTACGAGCAGTACTTC. Its translation: CASSLGLGGYEQYF.

The table lists this clone with many counts. The V and J genes are TRBV28 and TRBJ1-2; 7 bases are shared with TRBD1. The length of the CDR3 is 12 residues. The trim removed 11 bases at V and 5 bases at J, leaving 8 bases unmatched. Germline CDR1 reads MDHEN; CDR2 reads SYDVKM. CDR3 protein: CALGGTEYGYTF. The CDR3 DNA is TGTGCCCTGGGCGGGACAGAATATGGCTACACCTTC.

The genes are TRBV5-4 and TRBJ2-1; TRBD2 matches at 9 bases. The length of the CDR3 is 15 residues. Germline-derived CDR1 and CDR2 are SGHNT and YYREEE (reference sequence). With V trimmed by 4 bases and J by 12 bases, 14 bases remained unmatched. The CDR3 reads CASSTQREAPLGQFF. CDR3 in DNA: TGTGCCAGCAGCACTCAGCGGGAGGCCCCCTTAGGGCAGTTCTTC.

V usage is TRBV4-2 and J usage is TRBJ2-3; D unclear. The germline V gene encodes CDR1 LGHNA and CDR2 YNFKEQ. The CDR3 extends over 14 amino acids. V gave up 1 base and J gave up 1 base, with 6 bases separating them. CDR3 in DNA: TGTGCCAGCAGCCAAGGAAGGGGCACAGATACGCAGTATTTT. Translated: CASSQGRGTDTQYF.

In its sample, this clone was seen once. The J gene is TRBJ1-1, the V gene TRBV11-3; D unresolved. The CDR3 sequence is 13 residues long. The germline V and J ends were trimmed by 1 base and 2 bases, with 5 bases remaining between them. Germline CDR1 reads SGHNT; CDR2 reads YENEEA. The DNA for the CDR3 is TGTGCCAGCAGCTTAGGGCGAAACACTGAAGCTTTCTTT. Amino acids: CASSLGRNTEAFF.